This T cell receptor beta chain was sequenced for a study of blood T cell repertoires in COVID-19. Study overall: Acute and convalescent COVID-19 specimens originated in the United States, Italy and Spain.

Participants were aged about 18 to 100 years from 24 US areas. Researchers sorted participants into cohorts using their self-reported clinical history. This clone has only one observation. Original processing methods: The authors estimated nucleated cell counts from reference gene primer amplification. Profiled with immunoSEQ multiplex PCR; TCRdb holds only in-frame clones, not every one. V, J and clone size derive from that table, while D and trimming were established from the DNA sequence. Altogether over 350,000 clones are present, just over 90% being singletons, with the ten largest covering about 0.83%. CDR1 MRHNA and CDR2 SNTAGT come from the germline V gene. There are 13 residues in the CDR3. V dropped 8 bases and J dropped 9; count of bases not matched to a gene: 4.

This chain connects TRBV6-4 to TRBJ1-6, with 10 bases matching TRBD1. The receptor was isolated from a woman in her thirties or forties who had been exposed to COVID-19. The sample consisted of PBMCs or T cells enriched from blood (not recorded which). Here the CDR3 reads CASGDRGGSPLHF. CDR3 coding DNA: TGTGCCAGCGGGGACAGGGGAGGTTCACCCCTCCACTTT.